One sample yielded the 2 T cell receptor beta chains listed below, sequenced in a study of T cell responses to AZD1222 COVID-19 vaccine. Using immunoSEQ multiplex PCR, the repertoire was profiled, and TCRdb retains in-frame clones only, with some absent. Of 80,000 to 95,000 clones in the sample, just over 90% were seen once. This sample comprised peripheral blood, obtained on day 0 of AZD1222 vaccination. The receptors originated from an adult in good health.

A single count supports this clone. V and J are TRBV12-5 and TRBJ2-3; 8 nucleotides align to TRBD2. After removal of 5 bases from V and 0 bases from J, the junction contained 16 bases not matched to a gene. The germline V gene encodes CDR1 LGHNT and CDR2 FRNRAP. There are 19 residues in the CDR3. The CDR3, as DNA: TGTGCTAGTGGTATAATCCATAGCGGGGCCTTTGCTAGCACAGATACGCAGTATTTT. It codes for CASGIIHSGAFASTDTQYF.

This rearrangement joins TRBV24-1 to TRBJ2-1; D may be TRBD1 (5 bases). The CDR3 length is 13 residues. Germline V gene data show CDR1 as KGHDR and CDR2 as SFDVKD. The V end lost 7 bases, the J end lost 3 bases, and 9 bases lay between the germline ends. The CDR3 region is CATRDGHYNEQFF. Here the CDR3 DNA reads TGTGCCACCAGGGACGGACACTACAATGAGCAGTTCTTC.